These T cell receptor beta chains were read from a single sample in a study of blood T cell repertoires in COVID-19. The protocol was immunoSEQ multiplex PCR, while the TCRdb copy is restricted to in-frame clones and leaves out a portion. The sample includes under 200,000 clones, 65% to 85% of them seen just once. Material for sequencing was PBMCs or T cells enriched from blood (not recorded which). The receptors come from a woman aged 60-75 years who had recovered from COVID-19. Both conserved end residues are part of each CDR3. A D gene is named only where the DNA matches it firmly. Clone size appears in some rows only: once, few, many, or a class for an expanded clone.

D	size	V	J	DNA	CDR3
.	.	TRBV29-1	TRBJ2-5	TGCAGCGTCCTTTCAGACAGGCAAGAGACCCAGTACTTC	CSVLSDRQETQYF
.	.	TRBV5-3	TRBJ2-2	TGTGCCAGAAGCCCAGCCCCGACAGGTAGTGTAACCGGGGAGCTGTTTTTT	CARSPAPTGSVTGELFF
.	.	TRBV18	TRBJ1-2	TGTGCCAGCTCACCACTAGAATTCTATGGCTACACCTTC	CASSPLEFYGYTF
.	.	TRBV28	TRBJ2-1	TGTGCCAGCAGTTCTCTATACAATGAGCAGTTCTTC	CASSSLYNEQFF
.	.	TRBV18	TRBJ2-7	TGTGCCAGCTCACTCCAGAGCGACAGCTCCTACGAGCAGTACTTC	CASSLQSDSSYEQYF
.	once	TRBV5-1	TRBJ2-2	TGCGCCAGCAGCCCATACACCGGGGAGCTGTTTTTT	CASSPYTGELFF
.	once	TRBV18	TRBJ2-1	TGTGCCAGCTCACCATCAGGCTCCTACAATGAGCAGTTCTTC	CASSPSGSYNEQFF
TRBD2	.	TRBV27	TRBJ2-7	TGTGCCAGCAACCTAGGGGCTAGCGGGGCGGGGGACGAGCAGTACTTC	CASNLGASGAGDEQYF
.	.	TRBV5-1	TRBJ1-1	TGCGCCAGCAGCTTGCAGGCGACAGGGAACACTGAAGCTTTCTTT	CASSLQATGNTEAFF
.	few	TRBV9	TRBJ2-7	TGTGCCAGCAGCGGACTGAGCTCCTACGAGCAGTACTTC	CASSGLSSYEQYF
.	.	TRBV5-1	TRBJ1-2	TGCGCCAGCAGAAAAGGAGGACAGTCCTTACTTTATGGCTACACCTTC	CASRKGGQSLLYGYTF
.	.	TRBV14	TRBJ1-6	TGTGCCAGCAGCCAAGAAGCGAATTCACCCCTCCACTTT	CASSQEANSPLHF
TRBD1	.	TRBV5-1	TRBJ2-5	TGCGCCAGCAGCTTGGGCCAGATGGCAGGGGGACAAGAGACCCAGTACTTC	CASSLGQMAGGQETQYF
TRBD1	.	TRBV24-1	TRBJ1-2	TGTGCCACCAGTGACTCCGACAGGGGGTCTGGCTACACCTTC	CATSDSDRGSGYTF
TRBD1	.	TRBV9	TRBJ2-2	TGTGCCAGCAGCCCCGGGACAGGGGATTTCGGGGAGCTGTTTTTT	CASSPGTGDFGELFF
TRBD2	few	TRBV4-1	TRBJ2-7	TGCGCCAGCAGCCAAGAGGGGGGGTTCAGTTACGAGCAGTACTTC	CASSQEGGFSYEQYF
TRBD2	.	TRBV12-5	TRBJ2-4	TGTGCTAGTGGTAAGAGCGGGAGCGACATTCAGTACTTC	CASGKSGSDIQYF
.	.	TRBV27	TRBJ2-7	TGTGCCAGCAGACCAATTAGGGGGGGATCCTACGAGCAGTACTTC	CASRPIRGGSYEQYF
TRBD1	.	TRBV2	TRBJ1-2	TGTGCCAGCAACCGGGACAGGGTTTCTTATGGCTACACCTTC	CASNRDRVSYGYTF
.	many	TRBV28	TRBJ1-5	TGTGCCAGCAGTTTATGGCAGGGCGGTCAGCCCCAGCATTTT	CASSLWQGGQPQHF
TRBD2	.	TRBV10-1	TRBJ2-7	TGCGCCAGTCAGTCCGGGACTAGCGGACCAGTGCACTTC	CASQSGTSGPVHF
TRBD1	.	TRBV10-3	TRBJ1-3	TGTGCCACCAGCGGACAGGGCGTTATTGCCACCATATATTTT	CATSGQGVIATIYF
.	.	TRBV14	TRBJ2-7	TGTGCCAGCAGCCAAGGTGCCCTAAGGGGGGGGACCTACGAGCAGTACTTC	CASSQGALRGGTYEQYF
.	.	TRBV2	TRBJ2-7	TGTGCCAGCAGGGGCGTTGGCTACGAGCAGTACTTC	CASRGVGYEQYF
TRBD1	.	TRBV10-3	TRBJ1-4	TGTGCCATCAGTGAGACGATCGGGGGGACAGGGAAGGAAAAACTGTTTTTT	CAISETIGGTGKEKLFF
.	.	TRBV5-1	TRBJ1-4	TGCGCCAGCAGCTTGTCCCCGACCGGGGGAGGAGAAAAACTGTTTTTT	CASSLSPTGGGEKLFF
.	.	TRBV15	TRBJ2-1	TGTGCCACCAGCTTGCAGGGCGGTGGTTTTGATGAGCAGTTCTTC	CATSLQGGGFDEQFF
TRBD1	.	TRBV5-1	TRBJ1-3	TGCGCCAGCAGCTGGGGGACAGAAATTGGAAACACCATATATTTT	CASSWGTEIGNTIYF
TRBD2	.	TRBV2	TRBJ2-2	TGTGCCAGCATTCCTACTAGCGGGAGGGGGTCCGGGGAGCTGTTTTTT	CASIPTSGRGSGELFF
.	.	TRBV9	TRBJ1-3	TGTGCCAGCAGCGTAGCGTCGGGGGGCTCTGGAAACACCATATATTTT	CASSVASGGSGNTIYF
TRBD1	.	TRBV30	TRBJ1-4	TGTGCCTGGGACAGGGGGCAGGCTAATGAAAAACTGTTTTTT	CAWDRGQANEKLFF
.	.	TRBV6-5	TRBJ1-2	TGTGCCAGCAGCCTACAGGGTGTCGGTGGCTACACCTTC	CASSLQGVGGYTF
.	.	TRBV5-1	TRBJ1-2	TGCGCCAGCACTATGGGGGCAGGAACTAACTATGGCTACACCTTC	CASTMGAGTNYGYTF
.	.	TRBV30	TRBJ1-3	TGTGCCTGGCAGGGATATGGTGGAAACACCATATATTTT	CAWQGYGGNTIYF
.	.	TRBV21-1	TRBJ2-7	TGTGCCAGCAGCAATCGGTCTAGCGGGATCTACGAGCAGTACTTC	CASSNRSSGIYEQYF
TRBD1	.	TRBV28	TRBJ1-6	TGTGCCAGCAGTACCCAGGGACAGCGAATCGGATATTCACCCCTCCACTTT	CASSTQGQRIGYSPLHF
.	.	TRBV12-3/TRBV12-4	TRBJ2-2	TGTGCCAGCTCAATCACCGGGGAGCTGTTTTTT	CASSITGELFF